The 22 T cell receptor beta chains below were found in one sample sequenced in a study of blood T cell repertoires in COVID-19 (TCRdb year 2020). The library was generated by the immunoSEQ multiplex PCR assay. TCRdb carries this immuneACCESS record with in-frame sequences only. Its versions omit some clonotypes, under half of them owing to an unresolved V gene in the studies checked, with the rest unexplained. A total of around 230,000 clones appear in this sample, roughly 80% of them only once. The ten largest clones add up to 9.5% to 15% of the sample. The sequencing sample was made of peripheral blood. The receptors derive from a woman between 55 and 75 years old with active or convalescent COVID-19.

V and J are TRBV2 and TRBJ1-5, with a possible D match to TRBD1 (6 bases). Germline lookup yields CDR1 SNHLY and CDR2 FYNNEI. The V gene lost 3 bases and the J gene lost 0 bases, with 9 bases spanning the gap. This CDR3 contains 15 residues. The CDR3 DNA reads TGTGCCAGCAGTGATAACAGGGTTAGCAATCAGCCCCAGCATTTT. It yields the protein CASSDNRVSNQPQHF.

The chain combines TRBV2 with TRBJ2-2; 13 bases agree with TRBD2. This CDR3 has 16 amino acids. J lost 8 bases, V lost 3 bases, and 6 bases had no gene match. Looked up from germline, CDR1 is SNHLY and CDR2 is FYNNEI. The CDR3: CASSDGTSGALGELFF. The CDR3 region has the DNA TGTGCCAGCAGTGATGGGACTAGCGGGGCCTTGGGGGAGCTGTTTTTT.

The CDR3 region is CASPNEAFF. The CDR3 DNA reads TGTGCCAGTCCCAATGAAGCTTTCTTT. V and J are TRBV19 and TRBJ1-1; no clear D. The CDR3 spans 9 residues. Germline V gene sequence: CDR1 LNHDA, CDR2 SQIVND (reference sequence). V was shortened by 8 bases and J by 7 bases, with 5 bases between the two germline ends.

The rearrangement joins TRBV12-3 or TRBV12-4 to TRBJ1-6; the match to TRBD1 covers 8 bases. Trimming at V came to 6 bases and at J to 9 bases, leaving 1 base not matched to a gene. The CDR3 spans 12 residues. The CDR3 reads CASRDRVSPLHF. CDR3 DNA: TGTGCCAGCAGGGACAGGGTTTCACCCCTCCACTTT.

The chain joins TRBV6-4 to TRBJ1-1; no firm D call. The CDR3 is 14 residues long. The germline V and J ends were trimmed by 3 bases and 7 bases, with 15 bases remaining between them. CDR1 and CDR2 from the germline V gene are MRHNA and SNTAGT. CDR3 residues: CASSDSGGTGEAFF. The CDR3 nucleotides are TGTGCCAGCAGTGATTCCGGTGGTACCGGTGAAGCTTTCTTT.

The chain recombines TRBV18 with TRBJ1-1, with D possibly TRBD1 on 5 matching bases. V lost 2 bases to trimming and J lost 5 bases, with 15 bases between them. Germline V CDR1 and CDR2: KGHSH, LQKENI. The CDR3 runs 15 residues. The CDR3 sequence: CASSPGGDFGTEAFF. CDR3 bases: TGTGCCAGCTCACCAGGGGGGGATTTTGGAACTGAAGCTTTCTTT.

In this sample, this clone turned up once. The genes are TRBV9 and TRBJ2-3, with 14 bases lining up with TRBD2. The CDR3 runs to 15 residues. Looked up from germline, CDR1 is SGDLS and CDR2 is YYNGEE. Germline trimming cut 3 bases from V and 8 bases from J; bases unmatched to any gene: 5. The CDR3 region has the DNA TGTGCCAGCAGCGGGGGACTAGCGGGGGTTGGTACGCAGTATTTT. Amino acids: CASSGGLAGVGTQYF.

The V gene is TRBV27, the J gene TRBJ2-7, with 10 bases aligning to TRBD1. This CDR3 contains 13 residues. The V gene end was trimmed by 7 bases and the J gene end by 6 bases; junction bases not matched to a gene: 6. The V gene's germline CDR1 is MNHEY and CDR2 SMNVEV (reference sequence). This CDR3 is CASKGQGLREQYF. Here the CDR3 DNA reads TGTGCCAGCAAGGGACAGGGGCTTCGCGAGCAGTACTTC.

The V and J genes are TRBV27 and TRBJ2-2, with 10 bases that match TRBD2. Germline CDR1 reads MNHEY; CDR2 reads SMNVEV (reference sequence). V was pared by 5 bases and J by 6 bases, with 9 bases of the junction left unmatched. The CDR3 totals 16 residues. The CDR3 is CASSLAGVAPPGELFF. The CDR3 DNA follows: TGTGCCAGCAGTCTAGCGGGAGTAGCCCCCCCCGGGGAGCTGTTTTTT.

V and J are TRBV5-1 and TRBJ1-2; D is possibly TRBD1 (6 bases). Germline-derived CDR1 and CDR2 are SGHRS and YFSETQ. The V end lost 4 bases, the J end lost 2 bases, and 18 bases lay between the germline ends. The CDR3 extends over 16 amino acids. The CDR3 DNA is TGCGCCAGCAGCCCTACCCCGGACAGACCCAACTATGGCTACACCTTC. Translation gives CASSPTPDRPNYGYTF. The variable domain in full, with the rest retrieved from reference TRBV5-1 and TRBJ1-2, is KAGVTQTPRYLIKTRGQQVTLSCSPISGHRSVSWYQQTPGQGLQFLFEYFSETQRNKGNFPGRFSGRQFSNSRSEMNVSTLELGDSALYLCASSPTPDRPNYGYTFGSGTRLTVV.

CDR3 residues: CAIAGRQGAHEQYF. The DNA of the CDR3 is TGTGCCATCGCCGGCAGGCAGGGGGCGCACGAGCAGTACTTC. This chain connects TRBV6-5 to TRBJ2-7, with 8 bases identical to TRBD1. The trim removed 10 bases at V and 5 bases at J, leaving 13 bases unmatched. CDR1 and CDR2 from the germline V gene are MNHEY and SVGAGI. The CDR3 length is 14 residues.

The rearrangement uses TRBV9 and TRBJ2-5; perhaps TRBD2 as D (7 bases). From germline, CDR1 is SGDLS and CDR2 YYNGEE. Trimming removed 0 bases at V and 5 bases at J, with 17 bases between. The CDR3 has 16 amino acids. The CDR3 here is CASSVALGGAGETQYF. The CDR3 nucleotides read TGTGCCAGCAGCGTAGCTCTAGGGGGGGCTGGGGAGACCCAGTACTTC.

The V and J genes are TRBV28 and TRBJ1-2; the D gene is possibly TRBD1 (5 bases). CDR1 and CDR2 from the germline V gene are MDHEN and SYDVKM. CDR3 length: 14 amino acids. V dropped 5 bases and J dropped 4 bases, with 14 bases sitting between them. The CDR3 DNA follows: TGTGCCAGCAGTCCAGGGACTATTGGCTATGGCTACACCTTC. This sequence encodes CASSPGTIGYGYTF.

The J gene is TRBJ2-5, the V gene TRBV4-1, with a weak D call TRBD2 (5 bases). V was clipped by 2 bases and J by 0 bases, with 10 bases between them. The CDR3 is 15 amino acids. The germline V gene has CDR1 MGHRA and CDR2 YSYEKL. The chain's CDR3 is CASSQTRTDQETQYF. The CDR3 nucleotides are TGCGCCAGCAGCCAAACCCGGACTGACCAAGAGACCCAGTACTTC.

V gene TRBV18 combines with J gene TRBJ1-4, with 7 positions matching TRBD1. CDR1 and CDR2 from the germline V gene are KGHSH and LQKENI. V was clipped by 3 bases and J by 8 bases; unmatched bases: 9. This CDR3 has 15 residues. The CDR3 coding sequence is TGTGCCAGCTCACCCCCCGACAGGGTACGCGAAAAACTGTTTTTT. Amino acids: CASSPPDRVREKLFF.

Details on this clone: The identical CDR3 is also encoded by other nucleotide sequences in the sample. The CDR3 coding sequence is TGCGCCAGCAGCTTGGCCTCGCAGGGTGGTGAGCAGTACTTC. As protein: CASSLASQGGEQYF. The rearrangement uses TRBV5-1 and TRBJ2-7, with D tentatively TRBD1 (5 bases). This CDR3 is 14 amino acids long. V was cut by 0 bases and J by 7 bases, with 14 bases left in between. The V gene's germline CDR1 is SGHRS and CDR2 YFSETQ. The variable domain in full, with the rest retrieved from reference TRBV5-1 and TRBJ2-7, is KAGVTQTPRYLIKTRGQQVTLSCSPISGHRSVSWYQQTPGQGLQFLFEYFSETQRNKGNFPGRFSGRQFSNSRSEMNVSTLELGDSALYLCASSLASQGGEQYFGPGTRLTVT.

This clone was recorded only once. The V call is TRBV10-3, the J call TRBJ1-1, with 7 bases identical to TRBD1. With V trimmed by 4 bases and J by 10 bases, 15 bases remained unmatched. Germline values: CDR1 ENHRY, CDR2 SYGVKD. The CDR3 is 15 amino acids. The CDR3 sequence is CAISAQQGEGKGAFF. The CDR3 coding sequence is TGTGCCATCAGTGCTCAGCAGGGGGAAGGGAAGGGAGCTTTCTTT.

The chain carries TRBV9 and TRBJ1-2, with 8 bases matching TRBD1. Germline trimming cut 1 base from V and 3 bases from J; bases unmatched to any gene: 5. Looked up from germline, CDR1 is SGDLS and CDR2 is YYNGEE. This CDR3 region has 15 residues. The CDR3 coding sequence is TGTGCCAGCAGCGTACTTGGGACAGGACACTATGGCTACACCTTC. Its translation: CASSVLGTGHYGYTF.

Here the CDR3 DNA reads TGTGCCAGCAGCCAAGCAGGGGTTTTTTCACCCCTCCACTTT. Translated, it gives CASSQAGVFSPLHF. The chain joins TRBV3-1 (or the pseudogene TRBV3-2) to TRBJ1-6; a possible D gene is TRBD1 (6 bases). From germline, CDR1 is LGHDT and CDR2 YNNKEL (reference sequence). Trimming took off 1 base at V and 9 bases at J, with 10 bases between the two ends. The CDR3 covers 14 residues.

V gene TRBV6-5 combines with J gene TRBJ2-7; TRBD2 matches 14 bases. V lost 1 base to trimming and J lost 2 bases; unmatched junction nucleotides: 1. Germline CDR1 MNHEY, CDR2 SVGAGI. The CDR3 spans 16 residues. CDR3 nucleotide sequence: TGTGCCAGCAGTTACTTGACTAGCGGGGGGGCCTACGAGCAGTACTTC. It is translated as CASSYLTSGGAYEQYF.

The CDR3 region is CASSSLQGGIKLFF. Here the CDR3 DNA reads TGTGCCAGCAGCTCCCTTCAGGGAGGGATAAAACTGTTTTTT. The gene calls are TRBV11-2 and TRBJ1-4, with D possibly TRBD1 on 5 matching bases. The CDR3 loop spans 14 amino acids. The V and J ends lost 4 bases and 10 bases respectively, with 16 bases between them. CDR1 is SGHAT and CDR2 is FQNNGV in the germline V gene. Complete variable domain (other parts from reference TRBV11-2 and TRBJ1-4): EAGVAQSPRYKIIEKRQSVAFWCNPISGHATLYWYQQILGQGPKLLIQFQNNGVVDDSQLPKDRFSAERLKGVDSTLKIQPAKLEDSAVYLCASSSLQGGIKLFFGSGTQLSVL.

The chain is built from TRBV6-4 and TRBJ2-3; possible D gene TRBD1, 7 bases. With 6 bases removed from V and 6 bases from J, the gap between germline ends came to 16 bases. CDR3 length: 14 amino acids. CDR1 MRHNA and CDR2 SNTAGT come from the germline V gene. CDR3 region: CASSQGGPGDTQYF. CDR3 bases: TGTGCCAGCAGCCAGGGGGGCCCCGGCGATACGCAGTATTTT.